One sample yielded the 7 T cell receptor beta chains listed below, sequenced in a study of cytomegalovirus exposure and HLA in healthy donors. PCR used 60 Vbeta primers and 13 Jbeta primers. Assay: immunoSEQ multiplex PCR; the TCRdb copy retains only in-frame clones and omits some. Seen here are 140,000 or so clones, roughly 80% observed once, and the top ten hold roughly 2.5%. The specimen was PBMCs. The source is a boy under 10 years old in good health and CMV-seronegative.

V and J are TRBV5-1 and TRBJ2-7, with 11 bases that match TRBD2. CDR3 length equals 15 residues. Germline V gene data show CDR1 as SGHRS and CDR2 as YFSETQ. With 4 bases clipped from V and 5 bases from J, the junction kept 8 bases outside the gene matches. The CDR3 DNA follows: TGCGCCAGCAGCCAAACTAGCGGGAGCGGCCACGAGCAGTACTTC. This gives the protein CASSQTSGSGHEQYF.

The V gene is TRBV6-5, the J gene TRBJ1-5; D is unclear. This CDR3 contains 16 residues. Germline V lookup: CDR1 MNHEY, CDR2 SVGAGI. With 4 bases removed from V and 1 base from J, the gap between germline ends came to 14 bases. The CDR3 region has the DNA TGTGCCAGCAGTTCCACGACGTCAGGAAGCAATCAGCCCCAGCATTTT. Protein product: CASSSTTSGSNQPQHF.

This clone appeared a single time. The J gene is TRBJ2-1, the V gene TRBV13; tentative D call: TRBD1 (7 bases). The CDR3 loop spans 14 amino acids. The germline CDR1 and CDR2 sequences are PRHDT and FYEKMQ (reference sequence). V was trimmed by 6 bases and J by 12 bases, leaving 21 bases between them. The CDR3 DNA reads TGTGCCAGCAGAACCGGGGGACAGAAACGGGTGCAGTTCTTC. This translates into CASRTGGQKRVQFF. Full variable domain (rest looked up from reference TRBV13 and TRBJ2-1): AAGVIQSPRHLIKEKRETATLKCYPIPRHDTVYWYQQGPGQDPQFLISFYEKMQSDKGSIPDRFSAQQFSDYHSELNMSSLELGDSALYFCASRTGGQKRVQFFGPGTRLTVL.

The chain recombines TRBV29-1 with TRBJ2-1; D remains unclear. Germline CDR1 and CDR2: SQVTM and ANQGSEA. Trimming shortened V by 5 bases and J by 5 bases, and 4 bases separated the two germline ends. The length of the CDR3 is 10 residues. The CDR3 sequence is CSVSNNEQFF. The CDR3 nucleotides are TGCAGCGTTTCTAACAATGAGCAGTTCTTC.

The chain employs TRBV9 and TRBJ2-3; 8 bases map to TRBD2. This CDR3 has 15 amino acids. CDR1 and CDR2 from the germline V gene are SGDLS and YYNGEE. V shed 4 bases, J shed 0 bases, and the junction held 4 bases outside the gene matches. The CDR3 DNA reads TGTGCCAGCAGCCCCCGGGGGGGGAGCACAGATACGCAGTATTTT. It encodes CASSPRGGSTDTQYF.

This chain joins TRBV7-9 and TRBJ1-5; possibly TRBD1 for D (5 bases). V was shortened by 2 bases and J by 5 bases, with 10 bases between the two germline ends. Germline CDR1 is SEHNR and CDR2 is FQNEAQ (reference sequence). The CDR3 spans 14 residues. CDR3 nucleotides: TGTGCCAGCAGCTTACTAGACAGAGATCAGCCCCAGCATTTT. Translating it yields CASSLLDRDQPQHF.

The chain couples TRBV11-2 to TRBJ2-3; D might be TRBD1 (5 bases). Germline CDR1 SGHAT, CDR2 FQNNGV. The CDR3 length is 13 residues. Trimming left V 5 bases short and J 4 bases short, with 10 bases between. CDR3 protein: CASSLGHADTQYF. In DNA form, the CDR3 reads TGTGCCAGCAGCCTGGGGCACGCAGATACGCAGTATTTT.